Sequencing of this TCR beta chain was carried out in a study of blood T cell repertoires in COVID-19. Study at large: Sample material is recorded as cDNA or gDNA derived from T cells, B-cell-depleted T cells, or PBMCs.

Produced via immunoSEQ multiplex PCR; TCRdb's table is partial and in-frame only. In the table there are approximately 170,000 clones, roughly nine tenths of which are singletons. The V and J ends lost 4 bases and 5 bases, in that order; junction bases with no gene match: 11. Per the germline V gene, CDR1 is SGHTA and CDR2 is FQGNSA. This CDR3 comprises 16 residues. This chain joins TRBV7-2 and TRBJ1-2; 9 positions match TRBD1. The origin of this receptor is a woman older than 75 in a cohort sampled during active or convalescent COVID-19. The sample comprised peripheral blood. The CDR3 region is CASSSVPPGQGYGYTF. The DNA of the CDR3 is TGTGCCAGCAGCTCGGTTCCCCCGGGACAGGGTTATGGCTACACCTTC.